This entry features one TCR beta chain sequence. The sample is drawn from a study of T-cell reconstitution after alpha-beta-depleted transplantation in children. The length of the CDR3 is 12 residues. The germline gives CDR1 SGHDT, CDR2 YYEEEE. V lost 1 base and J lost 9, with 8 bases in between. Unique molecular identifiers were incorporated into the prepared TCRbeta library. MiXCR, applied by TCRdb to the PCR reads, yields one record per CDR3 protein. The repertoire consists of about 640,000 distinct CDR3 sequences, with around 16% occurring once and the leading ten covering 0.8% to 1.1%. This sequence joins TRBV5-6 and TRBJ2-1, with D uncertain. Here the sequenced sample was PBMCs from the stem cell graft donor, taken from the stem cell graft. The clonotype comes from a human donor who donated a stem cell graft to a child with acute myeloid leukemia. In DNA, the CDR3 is TGTGCCAGCAGCTTGAGAAGGGTTGAGCAGTTCTTC. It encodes CASSLRRVEQFF.